This record concerns one T cell receptor beta chain sequence. The entry originates in a study of T cells in Graves' hyperthyroidism and ophthalmopathy. V was clipped by 5 bases and J by 2 bases; unmatched bases: 5. From germline, CDR1 is SGHTA and CDR2 FQGTGA. This CDR3 comprises 15 residues. The investigators amplified TCR beta CDR3 regions from RNA transcripts. HTBI primers were used for first-round RT-PCR of the TCR CDR3. Via MiXCR, TCRdb re-called the multiplex PCR reads, giving one row per CDR3 protein. The sample contains hundreds of thousands of distinct CDR3 sequences, about a fifth of which appear only once.

V and J are TRBV7-3 and TRBJ2-1; 8 bases are a match to TRBD2. The receptor was isolated from a man aged 25 to 45 with Graves' ophthalmopathy. The source material was blood. The CDR3 bases are TGTGCCAGCAGCCGTAGCGGGGTCGCCTACAATGAGCAGTTCTTC. The encoded protein is CASSRSGVAYNEQFF.